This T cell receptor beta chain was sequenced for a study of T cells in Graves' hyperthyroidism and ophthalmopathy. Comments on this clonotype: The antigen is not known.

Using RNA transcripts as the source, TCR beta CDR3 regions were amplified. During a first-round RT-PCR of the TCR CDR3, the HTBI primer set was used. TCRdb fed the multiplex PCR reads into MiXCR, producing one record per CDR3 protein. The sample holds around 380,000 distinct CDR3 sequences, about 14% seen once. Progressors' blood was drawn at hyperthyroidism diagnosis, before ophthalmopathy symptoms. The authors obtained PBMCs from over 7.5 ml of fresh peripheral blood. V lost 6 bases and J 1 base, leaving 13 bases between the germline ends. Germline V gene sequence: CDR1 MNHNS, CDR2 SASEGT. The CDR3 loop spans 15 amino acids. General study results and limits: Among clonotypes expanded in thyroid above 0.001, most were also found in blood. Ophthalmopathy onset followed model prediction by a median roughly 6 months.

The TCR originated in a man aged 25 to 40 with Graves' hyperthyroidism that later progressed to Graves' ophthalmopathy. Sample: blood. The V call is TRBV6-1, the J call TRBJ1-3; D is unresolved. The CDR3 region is CASRQNGESGNTIYF. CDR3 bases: TGTGCCAGCAGGCAAAACGGGGAATCTGGAAACACCATATATTTT.